This passage covers 12 T cell receptor beta chains from one sample sequenced in a study of T-cell reconstitution after alpha-beta-depleted transplantation in children. Unique molecular identifiers were used in preparing the TCRbeta library. MiXCR, applied by TCRdb to the PCR reads, yields one record per CDR3 protein. The sample consists of just under 350,000 distinct CDR3 sequences, around 15% of them appearing once. The starting material was PBMCs, mostly from graft donor cells, obtained 360 days after TCRalphabeta/CD19-depleted stem cell transplant. These receptors were collected from a male patient under 10 years old who had a stem cell transplant for acute lymphoblastic leukemia, so the T cells may come from the graft donor.

This clonotype was seen only a few times. This chain links TRBV29-1 with TRBJ2-2; D may be TRBD2 (6 bases). The ends were cut back, 0 bases at V and 0 bases at J, with 11 bases in the middle. The CDR3 loop spans 16 amino acids. CDR1 and CDR2 from the germline V gene are SQVTM and ANQGSEA. In DNA form, the CDR3 reads TGCAGCGTTGAAGATGAGGCGGGACCGAACACCGGGGAGCTGTTTTTT. Translation: CSVEDEAGPNTGELFF.

V and J are TRBV4-1 and TRBJ2-1; weak D call: TRBD2 (5 bases). The CDR3 covers 14 residues. CDR1 and CDR2 (germline): MGHRA, YSYEKL. The germline V and J ends were trimmed by 3 bases and 5 bases, with 11 bases remaining between them. This CDR3 is CASSQRADHNEQFF. CDR3 DNA: TGCGCCAGCAGCCAGCGGGCGGACCACAATGAGCAGTTCTTC.

This clonotype came up a few times. The chain carries TRBV6-6 and TRBJ1-1; 9 bases match TRBD1. Germline V gives CDR1 MNHNY, CDR2 SVGAGI (reference sequence). V shed 6 bases and J 4 bases; nucleotides not matched to a gene: 3. The CDR3 is 13 residues long. The CDR3 here is CASRGQGATEAFF. Here the CDR3 DNA reads TGTGCCAGCAGGGGACAGGGCGCCACTGAAGCTTTCTTT.

This clonotype was counted at least ten times. The CDR3 DNA is TGTGCCAGCAGCCTCCGTGAGGCTTACGAGCAGTACTTC. Translation: CASSLREAYEQYF. The chain recombines TRBV14 with TRBJ2-7; D not certain. V gave up 4 bases and J gave up 4 bases, with 11 bases separating them. There are 13 residues in the CDR3. Germline V gene lookup returns CDR1 SGHDN and CDR2 FVKESK.

The rearrangement joins TRBV5-1 to TRBJ2-1; possibly TRBD1 for D (6 bases). Trimming removed 8 bases at V and 6 bases at J, with 12 bases between. Germline V gene sequence: CDR1 SGHRS, CDR2 YFSETQ. The CDR3 spans 12 residues. The CDR3 DNA sequence: TGCGCCAGTGCGGTAGGGGGCAATGAGCAGTTCTTC. Amino acids: CASAVGGNEQFF.

This clonotype was found many times. The V and J genes are TRBV5-1 and TRBJ2-2; no firm D call. Looked up from germline, CDR1 is SGHRS and CDR2 is YFSETQ. CDR3 length: 15 amino acids. V was pared by 4 bases and J by 2 bases, with 12 bases between. In nucleotides, the CDR3 is TGCGCCAGCAGCCCCACCGGGCGTAACACCGGGGAGCTGTTTTTT. Its protein is CASSPTGRNTGELFF.

In this sample, this clonotype turned up a few times. A junction end diverges from the germline sequence, so it may reflect a read error. The chain carries TRBV9 and TRBJ1-1; no definite D call. CDR3 size: 15 residues. The V gene's germline CDR1 is SGDLS and CDR2 YYNGEE. The CDR3 DNA is TGTGCCAGCAGCGTAGAGGGATCCCTGAACACTGAAGCCTTCTTT. This gives the protein CASSVEGSLNTEAFF.

This clonotype has more than one count but fewer than ten. The chain combines TRBV20-1 with TRBJ2-1; 10 bases align to TRBD1. CDR1 DFQATT and CDR2 SNEGSKA come from the germline V gene (reference sequence). The V and J ends lost 5 bases and 9 bases, in that order; junction bases with no gene match: 10. This CDR3 contains 14 residues. The CDR3 here is CSAGPGQGIGEQFF. The CDR3 bases are TGCAGTGCTGGACCGGGACAGGGGATAGGTGAGCAGTTCTTC.

The chain employs TRBV5-1 and TRBJ2-7, with 7 bases lining up with TRBD1. The CDR3 sequence is 16 residues long. The germline CDR1 and CDR2 sequences are SGHRS and YFSETQ. J lost 3 bases, V lost 4 bases, and 13 bases had no gene match. CDR3 nucleotide sequence: TGCGCCAGCAGCCCACGACAGGGCTTCGGCCTCTACGAGCAGTACTTC. The encoded protein is CASSPRQGFGLYEQYF. Based on the CDR3 plus reference TRBV5-1 and TRBJ2-7, the full variable domain is KAGVTQTPRYLIKTRGQQVTLSCSPISGHRSVSWYQQTPGQGLQFLFEYFSETQRNKGNFPGRFSGRQFSNSRSEMNVSTLELGDSALYLCASSPRQGFGLYEQYFGPGTRLTVT.

The chain combines TRBV10-2 with TRBJ1-1; D is undetermined. The CDR3 length is 12 residues. The V and J ends lost 8 bases and 3 bases respectively, with 10 bases between them. Germline V CDR1 and CDR2: WSHSY, SAAADI. The CDR3 nucleotides are TGCGCCAGCGGGGAGGGCTACACTGAAGCTTTCTTT. It codes for CASGEGYTEAFF.

V usage is TRBV6-2 or TRBV6-3 and J usage is TRBJ2-2; maybe TRBD1 (6 bases). Per the germline V gene, CDR1 is MNHEY and CDR2 is SVGEGT. Trimming took 6 bases from V and 3 from J, leaving 11 bases between them. The CDR3 extends over 14 amino acids. DNA for the CDR3: TGTGCCAGCAGCCGACAGGTCTACACCGGGGAGCTGTTTTTT. Translating gives CASSRQVYTGELFF.

This clonotype was observed many times. The chain is built from TRBV12-3 or TRBV12-4 and TRBJ2-1, with a tentative D call TRBD1 (5 bases). V was shortened by 5 bases and J by 7 bases, with 21 bases between the two germline ends. The CDR3 runs 16 residues. The CDR3 sequence is CASSLLPLGRGNEQFF. The CDR3, as DNA: TGTGCCAGCAGTCTACTACCTCTGGGTAGGGGAAATGAGCAGTTCTTC.